This is a list of T cell receptor beta chains from one sample in a study of blood T cells in healthy people across ages. TCRdb called the 5' RACE reads again in MiXCR, with one record for every CDR3 protein. The repertoire consists of more than 900,000 distinct CDR3 sequences, with under 30% occurring once and the leading ten covering approximately 0.79%. These data also formed part of another study, on T cells of mothers and their children.

The sample comprised blood. The receptors here all came from a girl aged 2 to 9 in good health. Each CDR3 is given with its conserved first and last residue. Each record gives: D gene, J gene, clone size, V gene, CDR3 DNA, CDR3 protein. The D gene is left open where the match is weak. The size of a clone is reported for some rows only, either as once, few or many, or as a class for expanded clones.

-	TRBJ2-1	few	TRBV4-1	TGCGCCAGCAGCCAACCCACTCAGGCCCGGGCTAGCCCGCAGTTCTTC	CASSQPTQARASPQFF
TRBD1	TRBJ1-1	-	TRBV5-1	TGCGCCAGCAGCCTAGGACAGGGCCAGCAAGAAGCTTTCTTT	CASSLGQGQQEAFF
-	TRBJ2-3	-	TRBV20-1	TGCAGTGCTACTAACCTTCGCACAGATACGCAGTATTTT	CSATNLRTDTQYF
-	TRBJ2-1	-	TRBV6-1	TGTGCCAGCACTCCAGTAAGCAGCAATGAGCAGTTCTTC	CASTPVSSNEQFF
-	TRBJ1-2	few	TRBV6-1	TGTGCCAGCAGTGAAGCACCTAACCATGGCTACACCTTC	CASSEAPNHGYTF
-	TRBJ2-1	few	TRBV12-3/TRBV12-4	TGTGCCAGCAGTTTCTCGGAGGGGGTGGCGCAGTTCTTC	CASSFSEGVAQFF
TRBD2	TRBJ2-5	-	TRBV7-2	TGTGTCAGCAGCTTAAGGAGGACTAGCAGTGAGGTGACCCAGTACTTC	CVSSLRRTSSEVTQYF
TRBD2	TRBJ2-5	many	TRBV5-1	TGCGCCAGCAGCGGCGGGAGGGGAGAGACCCAGTACTTC	CASSGGRGETQYF
TRBD2	TRBJ2-7	few	TRBV4-1	TGCGCCAGCAGCCAGGTGTGGGTAGCGGGAAACTCCTACGAGCAGTACTTC	CASSQVWVAGNSYEQYF
-	TRBJ2-5	-	TRBV6-5	TGTGCCAGCAGTTACGGGGCCTTCTGGGGGAGAGAGACCCAGTACTTC	CASSYGAFWGRETQYF
-	TRBJ2-7	-	TRBV15	TGTGCCACCAGCAAAGATCTAAGGGTCGCCACCTACGAGCAGTACTTC	CATSKDLRVATYEQYF
TRBD1	TRBJ2-5	-	TRBV5-1	TGCGCCAGCAGCACCCGACAGGGAAAAGAGACCCAGTACTTC	CASSTRQGKETQYF
-	TRBJ2-1	few	TRBV5-1	TGCGCCAGCAGCTTGGGCGGGACATACTACAATGAGCAGTTCTTC	CASSLGGTYYNEQFF
TRBD1	TRBJ2-5	-	TRBV4-1	TGCGCCAGCAGCCAAGCCCCCGGGACAGGTATCCCAGAGACCCAGTACTTC	CASSQAPGTGIPETQYF